This T cell receptor (beta chain) was identified in a study of CD8+ T cells in alopecia areata. At the level of the study: Those treated were given oral tofacitinib at 5 to 10 mg twice daily. Severity scores in treated patients reflected the percentage of scalp affected. Whole-study findings and limits: Lesional scalp, notably in alopecia totalis/universalis, had clonality above that of normal scalp.

Treatment here: oral pan-JAK inhibitor, 5-10 mg twice daily. Samples from alopecia areata patients were lesional scalp punch biopsies and peripheral blood. Turning to this clone: The antigen is unknown.

RNA was extracted and reverse transcribed into cDNA as the sequencing template. Profiled with immunoSEQ multiplex PCR; TCRdb holds only in-frame clones, not every one. The table records about 12,000 clones, 68% of them present only once. The germline V gene encodes CDR1 SGHTA and CDR2 FQGNSA. This CDR3 region has 15 residues. Trimming cost V 5 bases and J 1 base; bases outside gene matches: 4. The specimen was skin, collected at week 4, from a patient treated with tofacitinib. V and J are TRBV7-2 and TRBJ2-7; 11 bases agree with TRBD2. This receptor was obtained from a human donor with alopecia areata. In nucleotides, the CDR3 is TGTGCCAGCAGCCCGACTAGCGGGGAATCCTACGAGCAGTACTTC. This sequence encodes CASSPTSGESYEQYF.